The 12 T cell receptor beta chains in this list originate from one sample, sequenced in a study of neurological immune-mediated disorders. TCRdb recomputed calls from the 5' RACE reads with MiXCR, one row per CDR3 protein. The sample lists approximately 45,000 distinct CDR3 sequences, less than 15% occurring once. Time point reported: longitudinal time-point 3. Sequencing input: PBMCs. These receptor sequences come from a man aged 25 to 45 in good health.

This clonotype has a count of ten or more. The rearrangement links TRBV20-1 to TRBJ2-1, with D possibly being TRBD2 (5 bases). The CDR3 covers 16 residues. Germline CDR1 reads DFQATT; CDR2 reads SNEGSKA (reference sequence). V was pared by 5 bases and J by 6 bases, with 23 bases between. CDR3 in DNA: TGCAGTGCTCAAAACGGGCGGGCTAGGCTCGGCAATGAGCAGTTCTTC. Translation gives CSAQNGRARLGNEQFF.

Judged by abundance, this clonotype is medium-sized (0.01 to 0.1%). The J gene is TRBJ1-2, the V gene TRBV20-1; TRBD1 might be the D (5 bases). Germline V lookup: CDR1 DFQATT, CDR2 SNEGSKA (reference sequence). The CDR3 sequence is 13 residues long. Trimming took off 5 bases at V and 3 bases at J, with 13 bases between the two ends. The CDR3 sequence: CSAGTGLYYGYTF. Written as DNA, the CDR3 is TGCAGTGCTGGGACCGGGCTCTACTATGGCTACACCTTC.

In this sample, this clonotype turned up once. J is TRBJ2-1 and V is TRBV20-1, with D tentatively TRBD1 or TRBD2 (5 bases each). The germline CDR1 and CDR2 sequences are DFQATT and SNEGSKA (reference sequence). CDR3 length: 13 amino acids. V lost 6 bases and J lost 7, with 16 bases in between. CDR3 bases: TGCAGTGCCCCGGGTCTAGCAGGGAATGAGCAGTTCTTC. Amino acids: CSAPGLAGNEQFF.

The chain joins TRBV28 to TRBJ2-7; D perhaps matches TRBD1 (5 bases). The CDR3 has 15 amino acids. The V end was cut by 5 bases, the J end by 13 bases, with 27 bases between. CDR1 and CDR2 (germline): MDHEN, SYDVKM. The CDR3 nucleotides are TGTGCCAGCAGTCTCCAGGACATTACCACCTACGAGAATTACTTC. This encodes CASSLQDITTYENYF.

This clonotype was counted at least ten times. The V gene is TRBV5-1, the J gene TRBJ2-5, with unresolved D. Germline CDR1 reads SGHRS; CDR2 reads YFSETQ. There are 15 residues in the CDR3. Between the trimmed V and J ends, which lost 3 bases and 5 bases, there was a span of 17 bases. CDR3 protein: CASSSPLASGETQYF. In DNA form, the CDR3 reads TGCGCCAGCAGCTCCCCCCTGGCTAGTGGGGAGACCCAGTACTTC.

Regarding this clonotype: A much larger clone is a single base away; this may be a read error. In DNA form, the CDR3 reads TGCGCCAGCAGTGGTCGGGACAGGACAGATACGCAGTATTTT. It yields the protein CASSGRDRTDTQYF. The chain carries TRBV10-2 and TRBJ2-3, with 8 positions matching TRBD1. This CDR3 has 14 amino acids. Germline V gene lookup returns CDR1 WSHSY and CDR2 SAAADI. The trim removed 4 bases at V and 3 bases at J, leaving 3 bases unmatched.

This clonotype was seen repeatedly, ten times or more. The chain uses TRBV4-1 and TRBJ2-7; 7 nucleotides line up with TRBD2. The CDR3 totals 14 residues. Germline V gene sequence: CDR1 MGHRA, CDR2 YSYEKL. V gave up 0 bases and J gave up 1 base; unmatched junction bases: 0. CDR3 region: CASSQEGGSYEQYF. CDR3 DNA sequence: TGCGCCAGCAGCCAAGAGGGGGGGTCCTACGAGCAGTACTTC.

This clonotype has a count of ten or more. This chain joins TRBV7-7 and TRBJ2-3; D gene uncertain. Trimming left V 1 base short and J 2 bases short, with 10 bases between. This CDR3 has 15 amino acids. Germline CDR1 SSHAT, CDR2 FNYEAQ (reference sequence). Here the CDR3 DNA reads TGTGCCAGCAGCTTAGGGGTCGGTAACACAGATACGCAGTATTTT. Amino acids: CASSLGVGNTDTQYF.

This clonotype was detected many times. This chain joins TRBV7-6 and TRBJ2-3, with 11 bases lining up with TRBD1. This CDR3 comprises 18 residues. The V and J ends lost 4 bases and 5 bases, in that order; junction bases with no gene match: 14. CDR1 is SGHVS, CDR2 FNYEAQ, per germline. CDR3 in amino acids: CASSWGTLGQGDGDTQYF. CDR3 DNA sequence: TGTGCCAGCAGCTGGGGGACCCTGGGACAGGGGGATGGAGATACGCAGTATTTT.

This clonotype was picked up many times. The CDR3 nucleotides read TGCGCCAGCAGCGCCGAGGGGGGCAATCAGCCCCAGCATTTT. Its translation is CASSAEGGNQPQHF. The V gene is TRBV5-1, the J gene TRBJ1-5; D possibly corresponds to TRBD1 (6 bases). Trimming left V 4 bases short and J 2 bases short, with 10 bases between. The CDR3 spans 14 residues. Germline assignment: CDR1 SGHRS and CDR2 YFSETQ.

This clonotype was seen at least ten times. V usage is TRBV5-1 and J usage is TRBJ2-5, with D perhaps matching TRBD2 (6 bases). Germline V gene sequence: CDR1 SGHRS, CDR2 YFSETQ. The V and J ends lost 3 bases and 7 bases respectively, with 13 bases between them. The CDR3 extends over 13 amino acids. The CDR3 DNA reads as TGCGCCAGCAGCTCCGGGGACTTGGGGACCCAGTACTTC. Amino acid sequence: CASSSGDLGTQYF. The variable domain in full, with the rest retrieved from reference TRBV5-1 and TRBJ2-5, is KAGVTQTPRYLIKTRGQQVTLSCSPISGHRSVSWYQQTPGQGLQFLFEYFSETQRNKGNFPGRFSGRQFSNSRSEMNVSTLELGDSALYLCASSSGDLGTQYFGPGTRLLVL.

In its sample, this clonotype was seen many times. This chain joins TRBV28 and TRBJ2-2; D gene uncertain. The CDR3 covers 12 residues. The V and J ends lost 1 base and 8 bases respectively, with 5 bases between them. CDR1 MDHEN and CDR2 SYDVKM come from the germline V gene. CDR3 bases: TGTGCCAGCAGTTTATCGGTAGGGGAGCTGTTTTTT. This codes for CASSLSVGELFF. The whole variable domain, filled in from reference TRBV28 and TRBJ2-2, reads DVKVTQSSRYLVKRTGEKVFLECVQDMDHENMFWYRQDPGLGLRLIYFSYDVKMKEKGDIPEGYSVSREKKERFSLILESASTNQTSMYLCASSLSVGELFFGEGSRLTVL.